The 20 T cell receptor beta chains below were found in one sample sequenced in a study of blood T cell repertoires in COVID-19. TCRdb's table, derived via immunoSEQ multiplex PCR, lists solely in-frame clones and lacks some. The sample has 240,000 or so clones; 86% are singletons. The sequencing sample was made of peripheral blood. The receptors here all came from a man aged 60-69 years with acute or convalescent COVID-19.

This clone has just a few counts. The J gene is TRBJ2-3, the V gene TRBV15, with D maybe TRBD2 (5 bases). The CDR3 consists of 17 residues. V dropped 0 bases and J dropped 0 bases, with 13 bases sitting between them. Per germline, CDR1 LNHNV and CDR2 YYDKDF (reference sequence). The CDR3 loop reads CATSRDRLRRSTDTQYF. CDR3 in DNA: TGTGCCACCAGCAGAGATAGACTACGACGTAGCACAGATACGCAGTATTTT.

The V gene is TRBV28, the J gene TRBJ1-1, with D perhaps TRBD1 (6 bases). V was shortened by 7 bases and J by 1 base, with 13 bases between the two germline ends. This CDR3 region has 14 residues. Germline lookup yields CDR1 MDHEN and CDR2 SYDVKM. The CDR3 here is CASILTGTNTEAFF. The CDR3 DNA follows: TGTGCCAGCATTCTGACAGGTACGAACACTGAAGCTTTCTTT.

The chain employs TRBV6-5 and TRBJ1-3; 10 nucleotides match TRBD1. Germline V CDR1 and CDR2: MNHEY, SVGAGI. V dropped 1 base and J dropped 12; count of bases not matched to a gene: 9. The CDR3 has 15 amino acids. CDR3 in DNA: TGTGCCAGCAGTTACTTTTTCGGACAGGGGGTTAACATATATTTT. This gives the protein CASSYFFGQGVNIYF.

This chain uses TRBV6-5 with TRBJ1-2; 7 nucleotides agree with TRBD1. CDR1 is MNHEY, CDR2 SVGAGI, per germline. The V segment lost 0 bases and the J segment 3 bases; nucleotides outside the gene matches: 7. The CDR3 sequence is 16 residues long. CDR3 loop: CASSYSTGRGDYGYTF. The CDR3 DNA is TGTGCCAGCAGTTACTCGACGGGCAGGGGGGACTATGGCTACACCTTC.

The chain joins TRBV12-3 or TRBV12-4 to TRBJ1-5, with a tentative D call TRBD1 (6 bases). The CDR3 loop spans 13 amino acids. V gave up 1 base and J gave up 10 bases, with 11 bases separating them. The CDR3 DNA sequence: TGTGCCAGCAGTTTAGGAGGGGGTTATCCCCAGCATTTT. This codes for CASSLGGGYPQHF.

The chain is built from TRBV20-1 and TRBJ2-3, with 7 positions matching TRBD2. This CDR3 comprises 14 residues. V dropped 3 bases and J dropped 5; count of bases not matched to a gene: 8. CDR1 and CDR2 from the germline V gene are DFQATT and SNEGSKA (reference sequence). CDR3 in DNA: TGCAGTGCTAGTTTGGGAGGGCCTGAAGATACGCAGTATTTT. It encodes CSASLGGPEDTQYF.

The chain employs TRBV7-9 and TRBJ1-4; TRBD1 might be the D (5 bases). The CDR3 contains 16 residues. Trimming cost V 0 bases and J 7 bases, with 15 bases left between them. CDR1 and CDR2 (germline): SEHNR, FQNEAQ (reference sequence). The CDR3 reads CASSLALGGYGEKLFF. The CDR3, as DNA: TGTGCCAGCAGCTTAGCGCTCGGGGGGTATGGTGAAAAACTGTTTTTT.

This chain joins TRBV5-6 and TRBJ2-2, with TRBD2 matching over 7 bases. The CDR3 runs to 14 residues. Unmatched junction bases numbered 4, after V lost 1 base and J lost 7 bases. Germline V gene data show CDR1 as SGHDT and CDR2 as YYEEEE. The DNA for the CDR3 is TGTGCCAGCAGCTTGTTGCGGGGGAGCGGGGAGCTGTTTTTT. This codes for CASSLLRGSGELFF. Supplemented by reference TRBV5-6 and TRBJ2-2, the full variable domain reads DAGVTQSPTHLIKTRGQQVTLRCSPKSGHDTVSWYQQALGQGPQFIFQYYEEEERQRGNFPDRFSGHQFPNYSSELNVNALLLGDSALYLCASSLLRGSGELFFGEGSRLTVL.

This sequence joins TRBV4-3 and TRBJ2-1, with TRBD1 matching 7 bases. Germline V lookup: CDR1 LGHNA, CDR2 YSLEER. Trimming removed 1 base from V and 10 bases from J; junction bases left unmatched: 13. This CDR3 region has 16 residues. CDR3 loop: CASSQVSGQRIMEQFF. As DNA, the CDR3 is TGCGCCAGCAGCCAAGTTTCGGGACAGAGGATTATGGAGCAGTTCTTC.

The V call is TRBV7-2, the J call TRBJ1-1; D is possibly TRBD1 (6 bases). Germline V gene lookup returns CDR1 SGHTA and CDR2 FQGNSA. V lost 5 bases, J lost 6 bases, and 16 bases lay in between. The CDR3 loop spans 14 amino acids. The CDR3 sequence is CASSGRAGAPEAFF. CDR3 DNA sequence: TGTGCCAGCAGCGGCCGTGCGGGGGCCCCTGAAGCTTTCTTT.

The chain couples TRBV29-1 to TRBJ2-5, with TRBD2 matching over 8 bases. Germline assignment: CDR1 SQVTM and CDR2 ANQGSEA. The CDR3 totals 12 residues. Germline trimming cut 4 bases from V and 5 bases from J; bases unmatched to any gene: 3. CDR3 sequence (DNA): TGCAGCGTTGGGCCGGGAGGGGAGACCCAGTACTTC. This gives the protein CSVGPGGETQYF.

V usage is TRBV11-2 and J usage is TRBJ2-1, with D possibly matching TRBD2 (6 bases). Trimming cost V 5 bases and J 5 bases, with 13 bases left between them. The CDR3 extends over 14 amino acids. Germline V CDR1 and CDR2: SGHAT, FQNNGV. In DNA, the CDR3 is TGTGCCAGCAGCCCTGGGACTGCTAACAATGAGCAGTTCTTC. Protein sequence: CASSPGTANNEQFF. Combining the CDR3 with reference TRBV11-2 and TRBJ2-1 gives the whole variable domain EAGVAQSPRYKIIEKRQSVAFWCNPISGHATLYWYQQILGQGPKLLIQFQNNGVVDDSQLPKDRFSAERLKGVDSTLKIQPAKLEDSAVYLCASSPGTANNEQFFGPGTRLTVL.

This chain joins TRBV28 and TRBJ2-5; D is possibly TRBD1 (5 bases). Trimming removed 3 bases from V and 4 bases from J, with 12 bases in between. The germline CDR1 and CDR2 sequences are MDHEN and SYDVKM. The CDR3 length is 14 residues. The CDR3 reads CASSLSGARETQYF. The CDR3, as DNA: TGTGCCAGCAGTTTGTCTGGGGCGCGAGAGACCCAGTACTTC.

J is TRBJ1-2 and V is TRBV5-6, with 8 positions matching TRBD1. The CDR3 consists of 14 residues. CDR1 and CDR2 from the germline V gene are SGHDT and YYEEEE. V lost 2 bases to trimming and J lost 6 bases; unmatched junction nucleotides: 6. The CDR3 DNA is TGTGCCAGCAGCTTCGGGACAGGAGTAGATGGCTACACCTTC. It yields the protein CASSFGTGVDGYTF.

V and J are TRBV6-5 and TRBJ1-2, with 8 nucleotides matching TRBD1. After removal of 7 bases from V and 4 bases from J, the junction contained 5 bases not matched to a gene. The CDR3 extends over 13 amino acids. Germline V lookup: CDR1 MNHEY, CDR2 SVGAGI. The CDR3 is CASTDRGGYGYTF. The CDR3 coding sequence is TGTGCCAGCACCGACAGGGGAGGCTATGGCTACACCTTC.

This chain links TRBV4-2 with TRBJ1-2; D gene uncertain. Germline V gene lookup returns CDR1 LGHNA and CDR2 YNFKEQ. With 1 base removed from V and 1 base from J, the gap between germline ends came to 7 bases. The CDR3 loop spans 14 amino acids. The CDR3 loop reads CASSQVTDNYGYTF. CDR3 sequence (DNA): TGTGCCAGCAGCCAAGTCACAGATAACTATGGCTACACCTTC.

CDR3 residues: CAWSVFGPIQETQYF. The CDR3 nucleotides are TGTGCCTGGAGTGTTTTTGGGCCGATCCAAGAGACCCAGTACTTC. The rearrangement uses TRBV30 and TRBJ2-5; D call uncertain. CDR1 is GTSNPN, CDR2 SVGIG, per germline (reference sequence). The CDR3 sequence is 15 residues long. The V and J ends lost 0 bases and 1 base respectively, with 12 bases between them.

The chain recombines TRBV24-1 with TRBJ2-1; D is undetermined. From germline, CDR1 is KGHDR and CDR2 SFDVKD. Trimming removed 0 bases at V and 9 bases at J, with 11 bases between. CDR3 length: 14 residues. The CDR3 sequence is CATSDLGQLGEQFF. The DNA for the CDR3 is TGTGCCACCAGTGATTTGGGGCAACTTGGTGAGCAGTTCTTC.

The J gene is TRBJ1-2, the V gene TRBV28, with 8 bases lining up with TRBD1. CDR1 MDHEN and CDR2 SYDVKM come from the germline V gene. The CDR3 is made up of 16 amino acids. The ends lost 6 bases at V and 0 bases at J; junction bases unmatched: 9. This chain's CDR3 is CASRLGQAYSNYGYTF. The CDR3 nucleotides read TGTGCCAGCAGATTGGGACAGGCCTATTCTAACTATGGCTACACCTTC.

The chain joins TRBV5-8 to TRBJ1-5; D is uncertain. V was trimmed by 0 bases and J by 0 bases, leaving 7 bases between them. The CDR3 consists of 15 residues. Germline CDR1 SGHTS, CDR2 YDEGEE. CDR3 sequence reads: CASSLGDYSNQPQHF. CDR3 bases: TGTGCCAGCAGCTTGGGAGATTATAGCAATCAGCCCCAGCATTTT.